This passage covers 32 T cell receptor beta chains from one sample sequenced in a study of cytomegalovirus exposure and HLA in healthy donors. Primers: 60 Vbeta forward and 13 Jbeta reverse. Using immunoSEQ multiplex PCR, the repertoire was profiled, and TCRdb retains in-frame clones only, with some absent. This sample has around 82,000 clones; 78% occur once, and the top ten carry around 5.4%. The sequencing input was PBMCs. The receptors come from a male donor in good health and CMV-seropositive.

The chain employs TRBV6-5 and TRBJ2-7; 8 nucleotides agree with TRBD2. Germline-derived CDR1 and CDR2 are MNHEY and SVGAGI. The CDR3 is 16 amino acids. The V gene end was trimmed by 0 bases and the J gene end by 3 bases; junction bases not matched to a gene: 7. The CDR3: CASSYSGTSGGYEQYF. The CDR3 nucleotides read TGTGCCAGCAGTTACTCGGGAACTAGCGGCGGCTACGAGCAGTACTTC.

V usage is TRBV28 and J usage is TRBJ2-1; 7 bases fit TRBD1. Per the germline V gene, CDR1 is MDHEN and CDR2 is SYDVKM. The CDR3 extends over 18 amino acids. The V and J ends lost 1 base and 3 bases, in that order; junction bases with no gene match: 12. The CDR3 sequence: CASSLFTGVFVFYNEQFF. CDR3 DNA: TGTGCCAGCAGTTTATTTACAGGGGTTTTCGTATTCTACAATGAGCAGTTCTTC.

This chain uses TRBV6-5 with TRBJ2-7; the match to TRBD1 covers 7 bases. The CDR3 contains 14 residues. Germline values: CDR1 MNHEY, CDR2 SVGAGI. J was trimmed by 4 bases and V by 4 bases; bases with no gene match: 7. The CDR3 is CASSLAGGVYEQYF. The CDR3 DNA reads TGTGCCAGCAGTTTAGCAGGGGGAGTTTACGAGCAGTACTTC.

The V and J genes are TRBV28 and TRBJ1-1; D is unclear. V was clipped by 4 bases and J by 0 bases, with 9 bases between them. CDR1 and CDR2 (germline): MDHEN, SYDVKM. CDR3 size: 14 residues. Written as DNA, the CDR3 is TGTGCCAGCAGTTCCCCTACCCTGAACACTGAAGCTTTCTTT. It yields the protein CASSSPTLNTEAFF.

This sequence joins TRBV19 and TRBJ2-1; possibly TRBD1 for D (6 bases). Germline loops: CDR1 LNHDA, CDR2 SQIVND (reference sequence). There are 15 residues in the CDR3. Trimming shortened V by 5 bases and J by 0 bases, and 11 bases separated the two germline ends. This CDR3 is CASSPGQFSYNEQFF. The CDR3, as DNA: TGTGCCAGTAGTCCCGGACAGTTCTCCTACAATGAGCAGTTCTTC.

V gene TRBV21-1 combines with J gene TRBJ2-3; the table's D call of TRBD2 was not tested on the DNA. TRBV21-1 is flagged as a pseudogene. The CDR3 has 18 amino acids. The CDR3 protein is CASTPRGEGGIGTDTQYF. The CDR3 nucleotides are TGTGCCAGCACCCCACGGGGCGAGGGAGGGATAGGCACAGATACGCAGTATTTT.

The CDR3 coding sequence is TGTGCCAGCAGCAAATTGGCACGATTTCGAGAGACCCAGTACTTC. The encoded protein is CASSKLARFRETQYF. V is TRBV21-1 and J is TRBJ2-5; the D call in the table, TRBD1, was not verified against the DNA. TRBV21-1 is annotated as a pseudogene. The CDR3 is 15 residues long.

This chain uses TRBV9 with TRBJ2-2; 8 bases are shared with TRBD2. V lost 0 bases and J lost 4; bases outside the gene matches: 11. Germline CDR1 reads SGDLS; CDR2 reads YYNGEE. This CDR3 region has 18 residues. This CDR3 reads CASSVAPQAGVGTGELFF. The CDR3 DNA reads TGTGCCAGCAGCGTAGCCCCCCAAGCGGGGGTCGGCACCGGGGAGCTGTTTTTT.

The rearrangement links TRBV6-5 to TRBJ1-1; D is unclear. The CDR3 runs 13 residues. The germline V gene encodes CDR1 MNHEY and CDR2 SVGAGI. The V end was cut by 8 bases, the J end by 5 bases, with 15 bases between. As DNA, the CDR3 is TGTGCCAGCTTACGGAGTGAGAGAACTGAAGCTTTCTTT. Protein sequence: CASLRSERTEAFF.

In its sample, this clone was seen once. The rearrangement uses TRBV9 and TRBJ2-2; D gene unclear. Germline CDR1 and CDR2: SGDLS and YYNGEE. V was clipped by 0 bases and J by 4 bases, with 16 bases between them. The CDR3 length is 17 residues. Here the CDR3 DNA reads TGTGCCAGCAGCGTAGCTATCCGGAGCCACGGCACCGGGGAGCTGTTTTTT. It translates to CASSVAIRSHGTGELFF.

This chain joins TRBV27 and TRBJ1-2, with a possible D match to TRBD1 (5 bases). Deletions cut 5 bases from V and 3 bases from J, with 13 bases between. Germline V gene data show CDR1 as MNHEY and CDR2 as SMNVEV (reference sequence). This CDR3 region has 14 residues. In DNA form, the CDR3 reads TGTGCCAGCAGTCCCTCGGGACTCCACTATGGCTACACCTTC. This codes for CASSPSGLHYGYTF.

This chain uses TRBV6-1 with TRBJ1-2; 8 bases match TRBD1. V lost 3 bases and J lost 2; bases outside the gene matches: 2. The germline gives CDR1 MNHNS, CDR2 SASEGT. The CDR3 has 14 residues. CDR3 residues: CASSDNRGNYGYTF. CDR3 DNA: TGTGCCAGCAGTGATAACAGGGGGAACTATGGCTACACCTTC.

This chain connects TRBV7-9 to TRBJ2-7; 12 nucleotides match TRBD2. This CDR3 contains 17 residues. V gave up 4 bases and J gave up 5 bases; unmatched junction bases: 12. The germline V gene has CDR1 SEHNR and CDR2 FQNEAQ (reference sequence). The chain's CDR3 is CASSSPLAGGPSNEQYF. The CDR3 DNA sequence: TGTGCCAGCAGCTCTCCCCTAGCGGGAGGGCCCTCGAACGAGCAGTACTTC. Full variable domain (rest looked up from reference TRBV7-9 and TRBJ2-7): DTGVSQNPRHKITKRGQNVTFRCDPISEHNRLYWYRQTLGQGPEFLTYFQNEAQLEKSRLLSDRFSAERPKGSFSTLEIQRTEQGDSAMYLCASSSPLAGGPSNEQYFGPGTRLTVT.

This clone was detected only a few times. The CDR3 is CASSLSGKGEKLFF. The CDR3 coding sequence is TGTGCCAGCAGCTTATCAGGGAAGGGAGAAAAACTGTTTTTT. V gene TRBV7-9 combines with J gene TRBJ1-4, with D possibly being TRBD1 (5 bases). CDR1 SEHNR and CDR2 FQNEAQ come from the germline V gene (reference sequence). The V end lost 2 bases, the J end lost 8 bases, and 12 bases lay between the germline ends. CDR3 length: 14 residues.

V gene TRBV19 combines with J gene TRBJ2-1; possible D gene TRBD2, 6 bases. Germline V lookup: CDR1 LNHDA, CDR2 SQIVND (reference sequence). The CDR3 spans 15 residues. V shed 6 bases and J shed 1 base, with 13 bases lying between them. CDR3 coding DNA: TGTGCCAGTAGGACCACTAGCACGTCCTACAATGAGCAGTTCTTC. Translating gives CASRTTSTSYNEQFF.

V gene TRBV9 combines with J gene TRBJ2-5; D is undetermined. The V and J ends lost 1 base and 4 bases respectively, with 5 bases between them. The CDR3 has 12 amino acids. Germline CDR1 reads SGDLS; CDR2 reads YYNGEE. The CDR3 sequence: CASSVSGETQYF. The CDR3 DNA is TGTGCCAGCAGCGTATCGGGAGAGACCCAGTACTTC. The entire variable domain, with the rest obtained from reference TRBV9 and TRBJ2-5, is as follows: DSGVTQTPKHLITATGQRVTLRCSPRSGDLSVYWYQQSLDQGLQFLIQYYNGEERAKGNILERFSAQQFPDLHSELNLSSLELGDSALYFCASSVSGETQYFGPGTRLLVL.

The chain couples TRBV7-8 to TRBJ1-5; D remains unclear. Germline assignment: CDR1 SGHVS and CDR2 FQNEAQ. With 0 bases removed from V and 7 bases from J, the gap between germline ends came to 4 bases. CDR3 length: 12 amino acids. The chain's CDR3 is CASSLAGQPQHF. The CDR3 region has the DNA TGTGCCAGCAGCTTAGCGGGCCAGCCCCAGCATTTT. The full variable domain, completed using reference TRBV7-8 and TRBJ1-5, is GAGVSQSPRYKVAKRGQDVALRCDPISGHVSLFWYQQALGQGPEFLTYFQNEAQLDKSGLPSDRFFAERPEGSVSTLKIQRTQQEDSAVYLCASSLAGQPQHFGDGTRLSIL.

V and J are TRBV14 and TRBJ2-3; a possible D gene is TRBD2 (6 bases). The germline V gene encodes CDR1 SGHDN and CDR2 FVKESK. The germline V and J ends were trimmed by 3 bases and 10 bases, with 17 bases remaining between them. This CDR3 comprises 14 residues. The CDR3 sequence is CASSHLEYLAPQYF. The CDR3 nucleotides are TGTGCCAGCAGCCATCTTGAGTACCTAGCGCCGCAGTATTTT. Combining the CDR3 with reference TRBV14 and TRBJ2-3 gives the whole variable domain EAGVTQFPSHSVIEKGQTVTLRCDPISGHDNLYWYRRVMGKEIKFLLHFVKESKQDESGMPNNRFLAERTGGTYSTLKVQPAELEDSGVYFCASSHLEYLAPQYFGPGTRLTVL.

The table lists this clone with a count of one. J is TRBJ2-7 and V is TRBV6-5; maybe TRBD2 (5 bases). V lost 2 bases to trimming and J lost 3 bases, with 11 bases between them. This CDR3 region has 14 residues. The V gene's germline CDR1 is MNHEY and CDR2 SVGAGI. The CDR3 loop is CASSYVSGGYEQYF. In DNA, the CDR3 is TGTGCCAGCAGTTACGTAAGCGGAGGCTACGAGCAGTACTTC.

The CDR3 loop reads CASSTTGGSYEQYF. CDR3 in DNA: TGCGCCAGCAGTACGACAGGGGGCTCCTACGAGCAGTACTTC. The chain couples TRBV4-3 to TRBJ2-7, with 9 bases lining up with TRBD1. Germline V gene sequence: CDR1 LGHNA, CDR2 YSLEER. This CDR3 contains 14 residues. V gave up 6 bases and J gave up 0 bases; unmatched junction bases: 3.

The CDR3 here is CATNSGATDTQYF. The CDR3 DNA sequence: TGTGCCACCAACTCCGGAGCCACAGATACGCAGTATTTT. This chain connects TRBV5-8 to TRBJ2-3, with D unclear. The V gene's germline CDR1 is SGHTS and CDR2 YDEGEE. This CDR3 region has 13 residues. Trimming took 9 bases from V and 2 from J, leaving 13 bases between them.

V is TRBV10-2 and J is TRBJ2-2; tentative D call: TRBD1 (6 bases). This CDR3 contains 14 residues. Germline values: CDR1 WSHSY, CDR2 SAAADI. Trimming pared 4 bases from V and 5 bases from J, leaving 11 bases between. The CDR3 sequence: CASSGSTGTGELFF. The CDR3, as DNA: TGCGCCAGCAGTGGATCGACAGGTACCGGGGAGCTGTTTTTT.

The sample holds a few counts of this clone. The chain couples TRBV5-6 to TRBJ1-1; D is undetermined. V was pared by 6 bases and J by 1 base, with 13 bases between. In germline, CDR1 is SGHDT, CDR2 YYEEEE. The CDR3 has 14 residues. The CDR3 coding sequence is TGTGCCAGCACCTCGGTCCCCCAGAACACTGAAGCTTTCTTT. Amino acids: CASTSVPQNTEAFF.

The chain joins TRBV7-9 to TRBJ1-2; 11 bases fit TRBD1. The CDR3 extends over 15 amino acids. Germline values: CDR1 SEHNR, CDR2 FQNEAQ (reference sequence). V was pared by 5 bases and J by 7 bases, with 9 bases of the junction left unmatched. The CDR3 sequence: CASSQGQGALSGYTF. The CDR3 region has the DNA TGTGCCAGCAGCCAAGGACAGGGGGCTTTAAGTGGCTACACCTTC.

The chain has TRBV27 and TRBJ2-7; 8 bases are shared with TRBD2. Trimming at V came to 3 bases and at J to 2 bases, leaving 3 bases not matched to a gene. Germline loops: CDR1 MNHEY, CDR2 SMNVEV (reference sequence). The length of the CDR3 is 14 residues. CDR3 coding DNA: TGTGCCAGCAGTTTTTCGGGGGGGGCCTACGAGCAGTACTTC. This translates into CASSFSGGAYEQYF.

J is TRBJ2-5 and V is TRBV7-8, with D possibly matching TRBD1 (6 bases). The J call may be in error: the DNA end matches TRBJ2-7 better. The CDR3 extends over 14 amino acids. Germline lookup yields CDR1 SGHVS and CDR2 FQNEAQ. CDR3 sequence: CASSSQGTRYEQYF. The CDR3, as DNA: TGTGCCAGCAGCTCGCAGGGGACCCGCTACGAGCAGTACTTC.

V and J are TRBV6-6 and TRBJ1-6; 9 bases line up with TRBD1. Germline CDR1 MNHNY, CDR2 SVGAGI (reference sequence). The CDR3 is 15 residues long. The V segment lost 5 bases and the J segment 10 bases; nucleotides outside the gene matches: 9. The CDR3 region has the DNA TGTGCCAGCAGTCCCCCGGGACAGGGAAACTCACCCCTCCACTTT. This encodes CASSPPGQGNSPLHF.

The CDR3 protein is CASSEQGDVYEQYF. CDR3 bases: TGTGCCAGCAGTGAGCAGGGTGACGTGTACGAGCAGTACTTC. The genes are TRBV6-5 and TRBJ2-7, with D perhaps matching TRBD1 (5 bases). The CDR3 is made up of 14 amino acids. The germline V gene has CDR1 MNHEY and CDR2 SVGAGI. Trimming stripped 5 bases from V and 4 bases from J, with 15 bases between.

In DNA, the CDR3 is TGTGCCAGTACTCCATGGGACAGGGCGGCGGAAGCTTTCTTT. Translation: CASTPWDRAAEAFF. The chain employs TRBV19 and TRBJ1-1, with 9 bases lining up with TRBD1. Losses at the gene ends were 7 bases for V and 8 bases for J; bases not matched to a gene: 11. This CDR3 comprises 14 residues. Germline lookup yields CDR1 LNHDA and CDR2 SQIVND (reference sequence).

The chain combines TRBV28 with TRBJ1-2; 9 positions agree with TRBD1. Germline values: CDR1 MDHEN, CDR2 SYDVKM. V shed 5 bases and J 6 bases; nucleotides not matched to a gene: 7. The CDR3 has 14 amino acids. For the CDR3, the DNA is TGTGCCAGCAGTCCTACAGGGGGCTTTCATGGCTACACCTTC. Amino acid sequence: CASSPTGGFHGYTF.

V is TRBV6-6 and J is TRBJ2-7; 7 bases line up with TRBD1. This CDR3 spans 14 amino acids. The V segment lost 2 bases and the J segment 5 bases; nucleotides outside the gene matches: 6. CDR1 is MNHNY and CDR2 is SVGAGI in the germline V gene (reference sequence). This chain's CDR3 is CASSYETGWDEQYF. The CDR3 region has the DNA TGTGCCAGCAGTTACGAGACAGGGTGGGACGAGCAGTACTTC.

Here the CDR3 reads CASSRDVAGGLETQYF. The CDR3 bases are TGTGCCAGCTCACGAGATGTAGCGGGAGGCTTGGAGACCCAGTACTTC. The rearrangement joins TRBV18 to TRBJ2-5, with 10 bases aligning to TRBD2. Germline V CDR1 and CDR2: KGHSH, LQKENI. The CDR3 is made up of 16 amino acids. The ends lost 4 bases at V and 5 bases at J; junction bases unmatched: 10.